The 12 T cell receptor beta chains given below trace back to one sample, sequenced in a study of T cells in Graves' hyperthyroidism and ophthalmopathy. Amplified TCR beta CDR3 regions derived from RNA transcripts. First-round RT-PCR of the TCR CDR3 relied on the HTBI primer set. TCRdb fed the multiplex PCR reads into MiXCR, producing one record per CDR3 protein. Counted here are 800,000 or so distinct CDR3 sequences, 35% to 40% occurring once; the ten biggest clones make up around 10%. Sequenced input: blood. All receptors come from a man younger than 30 with Graves' hyperthyroidism.

V is TRBV11-2 and J is TRBJ2-7, with 7 bases aligning to TRBD2. Per germline, CDR1 SGHAT and CDR2 FQNNGV. The CDR3 covers 17 residues. Trimming removed 2 bases from V and 3 bases from J; junction bases left unmatched: 13. CDR3 loop: CASSLWSGGGLFYEQYF. The CDR3 nucleotides are TGTGCCAGCAGCTTATGGTCTGGCGGGGGTCTTTTCTACGAGCAGTACTTC.

Of note for this clonotype: A much larger clone differs by one base, so this may be a read error. Likely a read error: the CDR3 ends without its conserved phenylalanine or tryptophan. The CDR3 DNA is TGTGCCAGCAGTCCGACGAGCTATGGCTACACCCTC. Its translation is CASSPTSYGYTL. The chain carries TRBV12-3 or TRBV12-4 and TRBJ1-2; no definite D call. The CDR3 spans 12 residues. V was trimmed by 5 bases and J by 4 bases, leaving 8 bases between them.

This clonotype showed up just a few times. The CDR3, as DNA: TGTGCCAGTAGTATAGCGTATGGGTTCTATGGCTACACCTTC. Protein product: CASSIAYGFYGYTF. The V and J genes are TRBV19 and TRBJ1-2; no clear D. Trimming removed 1 base at V and 4 bases at J, with 10 bases between. CDR3 length equals 14 residues. Germline assignment: CDR1 LNHDA and CDR2 SQIVND (reference sequence). Looking up the rest from reference TRBV19 and TRBJ1-2 gives the full variable domain: DGGITQSPKYLFRKEGQNVTLSCEQNLNHDAMYWYRQDPGQGLRLIYYSQIVNDFQKGDIAEGYSVSREKKESFPLTVTSAQKNPTAFYLCASSIAYGFYGYTFGSGTRLTVV.

This chain joins TRBV20-1 and TRBJ1-1; D unclear. The CDR3 runs to 11 residues. Germline loops: CDR1 DFQATT, CDR2 SNEGSKA (reference sequence). V lost 8 bases to trimming and J lost 4 bases, with 11 bases between them. This CDR3 is CSFKVGTEAFF. The DNA of the CDR3 is TGCAGTTTCAAGGTGGGCACTGAAGCTTTCTTT.

Comments on this clonotype: One end of the junction varies from germline; a read error may be responsible. This chain connects TRBV7-8 to TRBJ1-6, with D possibly being TRBD1 (5 bases). The CDR3 is 20 residues long. Germline values: CDR1 SGHVS, CDR2 FQNEAQ. This CDR3 is CPSSLARPAGRSSYNSPLHF. The CDR3 bases are TGTCCCAGCAGCTTAGCGCGCCCGGCGGGACGGAGCTCCTATAATTCACCCCTCCACTTT.

This chain uses TRBV7-9 with TRBJ1-2; no definite D call. The CDR3 sequence is 16 residues long. The germline gives CDR1 SEHNR, CDR2 FQNEAQ (reference sequence). Deletions cut 5 bases from V and 2 bases from J, with 18 bases between. The CDR3 protein is CASSDAAGELNYGYTF. Written as DNA, the CDR3 is TGTGCCAGCAGCGACGCAGCCGGCGAGCTAAACTATGGCTACACCTTC.

In DNA form, the CDR3 reads TGTGCCACCAGTGATTTTTCGGTTGAGCAGTTCTTC. Translation: CATSDFSVEQFF. The chain carries TRBV24-1 and TRBJ2-1; D is undetermined. CDR3 length equals 12 residues. V lost 1 base, J lost 9 bases, and 6 bases lay in between. The germline CDR1 and CDR2 sequences are KGHDR and SFDVKD.

The chain links TRBV6-1 to TRBJ1-2, with TRBD1 matching over 7 bases. The CDR3 runs 14 residues. Germline CDR1 MNHNS, CDR2 SASEGT. Germline trimming cut 6 bases from V and 12 bases from J; bases unmatched to any gene: 16. CDR3 sequence: CASRDRGTDLGNTF. For the CDR3, the DNA is TGTGCCAGCAGAGATCGCGGGACAGACCTAGGAAACACCTTC.

Many counts were recorded for this clonotype. The chain uses TRBV10-3 and TRBJ1-4; the match to TRBD1 covers 7 bases. V lost 3 bases, J lost 3 bases, and 1 base stayed unmatched. CDR3 length equals 14 residues. Germline V gives CDR1 ENHRY, CDR2 SYGVKD. CDR3 amino acids: CAISEQGSNEKLFF. CDR3 bases: TGTGCCATCAGTGAACAGGGGTCTAATGAAAAACTGTTTTTT.

V is TRBV7-9 and J is TRBJ2-5, with a tentative D call TRBD2 (6 bases). Trimming left V 1 base short and J 9 bases short, with 15 bases between. CDR3 length: 14 amino acids. Germline CDR1 is SEHNR and CDR2 is FQNEAQ (reference sequence). CDR3 sequence: CASSLGGGPQPQYF. The CDR3 nucleotides are TGTGCCAGCAGCTTAGGGGGAGGACCTCAGCCCCAGTACTTC.

This chain links TRBV20-1 with TRBJ1-2, with no clear D. With 1 base removed from V and 8 bases from J, the gap between germline ends came to 8 bases. Germline V gives CDR1 DFQATT, CDR2 SNEGSKA (reference sequence). This CDR3 has 11 amino acids. This CDR3 is CSARGGHGYTF. The CDR3 DNA reads as TGCAGTGCTAGAGGAGGGCACGGCTACACCTTC.

In this sample, this clonotype turned up many times. The rearrangement links TRBV10-3 to TRBJ1-2; D gene ambiguous. V gave up 0 bases and J gave up 5 bases, with 4 bases separating them. This CDR3 has 12 residues. Germline-derived CDR1 and CDR2 are ENHRY and SYGVKD. CDR3 loop: CAISESEYGYTF. The CDR3 nucleotides are TGTGCCATCAGTGAGTCGGAGTATGGCTACACCTTC.